This TCR beta chain stems from a study of cytomegalovirus exposure and HLA in healthy donors. General study points: In an earlier analysis, in around 590 donors, most V segments appeared productive either ~90% or ~30% of the time.

Germline CDR1 reads MDHEN; CDR2 reads SYDVKM. This CDR3 spans 14 amino acids. V trimming: 6 bases; J trimming: 5 bases; junction bases outside the gene matches: 8. As for this clone: Its antigen is undetermined.

PCR amplification relied on 60 Vbeta primers (plus 13 Jbeta primers). The protocol was immunoSEQ multiplex PCR, while the TCRdb copy is restricted to in-frame clones and leaves out a portion. The sample gives about 140,000 clones, around two thirds of which show up once; about 1.8% is in the top ten. V and J are TRBV28 and TRBJ2-7; 9 bases are shared with TRBD1. The clonotype originates from a male donor in good health and CMV-seronegative. The sample taken for sequencing was PBMCs. For the CDR3, the DNA is TGTGCCAGCAGCGAGCCGGACAGGGGCCACGAGCAGTACTTC. This translates into CASSEPDRGHEQYF.